This is a list of T cell receptor beta chains from one sample in a study of blood T cell repertoires in COVID-19. TCRdb's copy holds only in-frame clones and misses some; the assay was immunoSEQ multiplex PCR. The sample holds 50,000 to 55,000 clones, around 80% seen once. Sequences were obtained from peripheral blood. The receptors derive from a human donor in a cohort sampled during active COVID-19. Each CDR3 is given with its conserved first and last residue. A D gene is named only where the DNA matches it firmly. Clone size is not always given. Where it is, it says once, few, many or a class for expanded clones.

length	V	D	size	J	DNA	CDR3
17	TRBV5-6	TRBD2	-	TRBJ2-1	TGTGCCAGCAGCCTTAGGACTAGCGGGAGGGCGGGGGGTGAGCAGTTCTTC	CASSLRTSGRAGGEQFF
15	TRBV5-1	-	-	TRBJ1-5	TGCGCCAGCAGCTTTACAGGGTTGAGCAATCAGCCCCAGCATTTT	CASSFTGLSNQPQHF
14	TRBV7-2	-	-	TRBJ2-5	TGTGCCAGCAGCTTTAGGACAGCCGAAGAGACCCAGTACTTC	CASSFRTAEETQYF
14	TRBV6-1	-	once	TRBJ1-3	TGTGCCAGCAGTGAAGATAGGACAGCGAACACCATATATTTT	CASSEDRTANTIYF
16	TRBV4-2	-	-	TRBJ1-5	TGTGCCAGCAGAGATCAGGGGACCGGGGCGCATCAGCCCCAGCATTTT	CASRDQGTGAHQPQHF
13	TRBV30	-	few	TRBJ1-5	TGTGCCTGGAGTGTGGCGGATAATCAGCCCCAGCATTTT	CAWSVADNQPQHF
16	TRBV7-2	TRBD2	-	TRBJ2-1	TGTGCCAGCAGCTTTGCTCCGGGGGGCTCCTACAATGAGCAGTTCTTC	CASSFAPGGSYNEQFF
13	TRBV2	-	-	TRBJ2-2	TGTGCCAGCAGTGAGGTACCGGCCGGGGAGCTGTTTTTT	CASSEVPAGELFF
17	TRBV2	TRBD1	-	TRBJ1-1	TGTGCCAGCATGAGAAGTGACAGGGGAATCCGTAACACTGAAGCTTTCTTT	CASMRSDRGIRNTEAFF
14	TRBV6-5	TRBD1	-	TRBJ2-1	TGTGCCAGCAGTACCGGACAGGGGGCTGGTGAGCAGTTCTTC	CASSTGQGAGEQFF
15	TRBV28	-	medium-sized	TRBJ2-1	TGTGCCAGCAGTACACTCGAGGATACGGGTAATGAGCAGTTCTTC	CASSTLEDTGNEQFF
15	TRBV7-6	TRBD2	-	TRBJ2-2	TGTGCCAGCAGCTTAGAGGGACTAGGCGCCGGGGAGCTGTTTTTT	CASSLEGLGAGELFF
15	TRBV9	TRBD1	once	TRBJ2-1	TGTGCCAGCACCCCCTCCGGGACAGCTTACAATGAGCAGTTCTTC	CASTPSGTAYNEQFF
12	TRBV7-2	-	-	TRBJ1-5	TGTGCCAGCAGCTTTGATCGGGAGCCCCAGCATTTT	CASSFDREPQHF
14	TRBV7-2	TRBD2	-	TRBJ2-1	TGTGCCAGCTACCGGCCGGGACTAGACAATGAGCAGTTCTTC	CASYRPGLDNEQFF
12	TRBV5-5	-	once	TRBJ1-1	TGTGCCAGCAGGGGGCTGAACACTGAAGCTTTCTTT	CASRGLNTEAFF
13	TRBV28	TRBD1	-	TRBJ2-7	TGTGCCAGCAGAGAACAGGGGGACTACGAGCAGTACTTC	CASREQGDYEQYF
16	TRBV5-8	-	-	TRBJ2-6	TGTGCCAGCAGCAGAGGATCCTTCTCTGGGGCCAACGTCCTGACTTTC	CASSRGSFSGANVLTF
12	TRBV5-4	-	few	TRBJ2-7	TGTGCCAGCAGCCTCAACAGGAGAGAGCAGTACTTC	CASSLNRREQYF
15	TRBV11-2	-	-	TRBJ2-1	TGTGCCAGCAGCTTAGAGTTTGGGACACCCAATGAGCAGTTCTTC	CASSLEFGTPNEQFF
16	TRBV11-3	TRBD2	-	TRBJ2-5	TGTGCCAGCAGCTTAGACGGGGCTAGCGGGGGAGAGACCCAGTACTTC	CASSLDGASGGETQYF
15	TRBV7-2	-	-	TRBJ1-6	TGTGCCAGCAGCCCCCGGAGGGGAGAGAATTCACCCCTCCACTTT	CASSPRRGENSPLHF